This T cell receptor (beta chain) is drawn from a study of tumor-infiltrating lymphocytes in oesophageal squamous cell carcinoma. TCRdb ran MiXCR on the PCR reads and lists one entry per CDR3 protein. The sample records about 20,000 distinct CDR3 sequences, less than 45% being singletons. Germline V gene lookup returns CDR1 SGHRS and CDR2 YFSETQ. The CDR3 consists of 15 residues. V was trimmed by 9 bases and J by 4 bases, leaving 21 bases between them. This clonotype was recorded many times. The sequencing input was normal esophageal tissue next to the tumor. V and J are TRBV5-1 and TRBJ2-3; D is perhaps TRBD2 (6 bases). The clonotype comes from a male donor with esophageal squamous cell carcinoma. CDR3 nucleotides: TGCGCCACCAATTCACCGGGAGCCCGGGCAGATACGCAGTATTTT. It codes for CATNSPGARADTQYF.